Listed below are T cell receptor beta chains from one sample, sequenced in a study of cytomegalovirus exposure and HLA in healthy donors. Measured with immunoSEQ multiplex PCR; TCRdb has only the in-frame clones, and not every one. The table includes tens of thousands of clones, more than 70% detected once. Material: PBMCs. These receptors were taken from a male donor in good health and CMV-seropositive. CDR3s include the opening cysteine and the closing phenylalanine or tryptophan. The D gene is left open where the match is weak. A clone size is listed for some rows: how often the clone was seen (once, few, many), or a class if it is expanded.

j_call d_call v_call clone_size cdr3_aa cdr3_nt
TRBJ2-2 TRBD1 TRBV19 NA CASSRGTGISNTGELFF TGTGCCAGTAGTAGAGGGACAGGGATTTCAAACACCGGGGAGCTGTTTTTT
TRBJ2-1 NA TRBV21-1 NA CASSKGELEGGLYNEQFF TGTGCCAGCAGCAAAGGTGAGTTGGAGGGGGGACTATACAATGAGCAGTTCTTC
TRBJ2-7 TRBD1 TRBV7-8 NA CASSFAGQVGYEQYF TGTGCCAGCAGCTTTGCGGGACAGGTGGGCTACGAGCAGTACTTC
TRBJ2-7 TRBD2 TRBV6-5 NA CASFSGTSGRREQYF TGTGCCAGCTTCTCGGGGACTAGCGGGAGGCGCGAGCAGTACTTC
TRBJ2-2 NA TRBV10-3 once CAISPHTGELFF TGTGCCATCAGCCCTCACACCGGGGAGCTGTTTTTT
TRBJ1-2 NA TRBV28 NA CASSTPQGIYGYTF TGTGCCAGCAGTACACCACAGGGAATCTATGGCTACACCTTC
TRBJ2-5 TRBD1 TRBV25-1 NA CASSETGAETQYF TGTGCCAGCAGTGAGACAGGGGCAGAGACCCAGTACTTC
TRBJ2-1 NA TRBV4-3 NA CASSQDLGGRSHNEQFF TGCGCCAGCAGCCAAGACCTTGGGGGGAGGTCGCACAATGAGCAGTTCTTC
TRBJ2-1 NA TRBV6-5 NA CASSPGFNEQFF TGTGCCAGCAGTCCGGGTTTCAATGAGCAGTTCTTC
TRBJ1-5 NA TRBV6-5 few CASSYGGSQPQHF TGTGCCAGCAGTTACGGAGGGTCTCAGCCCCAGCATTTT
TRBJ2-3 NA TRBV5-4 NA CASSSWRDPDTQYF TGTGCCAGCAGCTCTTGGAGAGACCCAGATACGCAGTATTTT
TRBJ2-7 NA TRBV15 once CATSRGRGLGGAHYEQYF TGTGCCACCAGCAGAGGTAGGGGCCTGGGGGGAGCCCACTACGAGCAGTACTTC
TRBJ1-5 NA TRBV19 NA CASRGGYSNQPQHF TGTGCCAGTAGGGGAGGTTATAGCAATCAGCCCCAGCATTTT
TRBJ2-7 TRBD1 TRBV5-1 once CASSLAGTGGLTEQYF TGCGCCAGCAGCTTAGCCGGGACAGGGGGACTTACAGAGCAGTACTTC
TRBJ2-7 TRBD1 TRBV2 NA CASSWGQGASYEQYF TGTGCCAGCAGTTGGGGACAGGGAGCTTCCTACGAGCAGTACTTC
TRBJ1-1 NA TRBV18 NA CASSPRKLSERDSGTEAFF TGTGCCAGCTCACCACGTAAACTCAGTGAGAGGGACTCGGGGACTGAAGCTTTCTTT
TRBJ2-1 NA TRBV5-1 NA CASSLYRGGNEQFF TGCGCCAGCAGCTTGTACAGGGGAGGCAATGAGCAGTTCTTC
TRBJ2-7 NA TRBV5-4 NA CASSLVQGEQYF TGTGCCAGCAGCTTGGTCCAGGGCGAGCAGTACTTC
TRBJ2-1 TRBD1 TRBV27 once CASSPGTGTNEQFF TGTGCCAGCAGCCCCGGGACAGGGACGAATGAGCAGTTCTTC
TRBJ2-1 NA TRBV11-2 NA CASSLGSFSYNEQFF TGTGCCAGCAGCCTCGGGTCCTTCTCCTACAATGAGCAGTTCTTC